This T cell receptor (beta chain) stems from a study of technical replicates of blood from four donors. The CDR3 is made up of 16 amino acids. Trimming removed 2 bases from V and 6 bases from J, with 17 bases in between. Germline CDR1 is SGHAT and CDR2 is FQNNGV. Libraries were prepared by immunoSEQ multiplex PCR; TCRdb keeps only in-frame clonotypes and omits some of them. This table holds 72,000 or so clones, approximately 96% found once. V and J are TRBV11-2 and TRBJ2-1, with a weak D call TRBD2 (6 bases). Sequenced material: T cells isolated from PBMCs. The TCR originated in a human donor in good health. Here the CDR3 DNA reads TGTGCCAGCAGCTTAACCGGGAGACTAACCTTCAATGAGCAGTTCTTC. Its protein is CASSLTGRLTFNEQFF.